This TCR beta chain was observed in a study of cytomegalovirus exposure and HLA in healthy donors. Nominally healthy donors provided the samples, though records likely missed some immune exposures. CDR3 length: 16 residues. Germline V lookup: CDR1 MDHEN, CDR2 SYDVKM. Trimming cost V 2 bases and J 0 bases, with 11 bases left between them. With 60 Vbeta and 13 Jbeta primers, the PCR was carried out. Sequenced by immunoSEQ multiplex PCR; TCRdb stores in-frame clones only, minus some. This sample has 120,000 or so clones, with 17% found just once. The chain links TRBV28 to TRBJ1-5, with a tentative D call TRBD1 (5 bases). This receptor was obtained from a female donor in good health and CMV-seropositive. What was sequenced was PBMCs. DNA of the CDR3: TGTGCCAGCAGTTTACTCTCGACAGATAGCAATCAGCCCCAGCATTTT. Protein sequence: CASSLLSTDSNQPQHF. The full variable domain, rest sourced from reference TRBV28 and TRBJ1-5, is DVKVTQSSRYLVKRTGEKVFLECVQDMDHENMFWYRQDPGLGLRLIYFSYDVKMKEKGDIPEGYSVSREKKERFSLILESASTNQTSMYLCASSLLSTDSNQPQHFGDGTRLSIL.